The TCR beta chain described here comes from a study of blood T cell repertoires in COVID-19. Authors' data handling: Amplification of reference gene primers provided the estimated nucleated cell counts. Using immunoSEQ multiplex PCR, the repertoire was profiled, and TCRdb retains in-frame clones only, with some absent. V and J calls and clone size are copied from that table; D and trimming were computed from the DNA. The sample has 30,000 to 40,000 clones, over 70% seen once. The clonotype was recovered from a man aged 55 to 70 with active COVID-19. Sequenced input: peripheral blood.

CDR3 DNA: TGTGCCAGCAGGCTCCCCTTAGCCTACGAGCAGTACTTC. This encodes CASRLPLAYEQYF. The chain couples TRBV6-5 to TRBJ2-7; D gene unclear. V lost 6 bases to trimming and J lost 2 bases, with 11 bases between them. The CDR3 runs to 13 residues. Germline CDR1 MNHEY, CDR2 SVGAGI.